This TCR beta chain was identified during a study of T cells in Graves' hyperthyroidism and ophthalmopathy. Overall study results and limits: Blood also showed most of the thyroid clonotypes that were expanded above 0.001. A 13 V-J model separated ophthalmopathy from stable hyperthyroidism.

Researchers barred patients who had uncontrolled infection, other autoimmune disease, pregnancy or lactation. Isolation of PBMCs was performed on about 9.9 ml fresh peripheral blood. CDR3 length: 14 residues. Per the germline V gene, CDR1 is MDHEN and CDR2 is SYDVKM. The germline V and J ends were trimmed by 7 bases and 2 bases, with 12 bases remaining between them. As regards this clonotype: Its antigen is as yet unknown.

The CDR3 regions of TCR beta were amplified from RNA transcripts. HTBI primers drove first-round RT-PCR of the TCR CDR3. TCRdb reanalysed the multiplex PCR reads using MiXCR and keeps one entry per CDR3 protein. This table has about 260,000 distinct CDR3 sequences, roughly 20% appearing once. The sequence came from a man in his thirties or forties with Graves' ophthalmopathy. Sequencing used blood. V and J are TRBV28 and TRBJ1-5; weak D call: TRBD1 (6 bases). Written as DNA, the CDR3 is TGTGCCAGCATTCTAGGGGGGGGCAATCAGCCCCAGCATTTT. Its translation: CASILGGGNQPQHF.